This T cell receptor (beta chain) was captured in a study of blood T cell repertoires in COVID-19. Overall study context: COVID-19 samples collected from the United States, Italy and Spain covered acute and convalescent phases. T cells, B-cell-depleted T cells, or PBMCs supplied cDNA or gDNA.

Germline V gene data show CDR1 as LGHNA and CDR2 as YNFKEQ. This CDR3 spans 18 amino acids. V was cut by 6 bases and J by 0 bases, with 18 bases left in between. How the authors handled the data: Quantification of nucleated cells was approximated via reference gene primer amplification. Sequencing was performed with immunoSEQ multiplex PCR; in TCRdb, only in-frame clones are kept and a portion is missing. That table is the source of V, J and clone size, and D and trimming were worked out from the DNA. The sample yields more than 95,000 clones, more than 70% seen once. The source is a man aged 80 or over with active or convalescent COVID-19. Sample: peripheral blood. The J gene is TRBJ1-6, the V gene TRBV4-2, with D possibly matching TRBD1 (5 bases). The CDR3 DNA sequence: TGTGCCAGCAGGGCCGACAGACTCTCTAGCTCCTATAATTCACCCCTCCACTTT. Amino acid sequence: CASRADRLSSSYNSPLHF.